This record looks at one T cell receptor (beta chain) sequence and its context. Germline V gene data show CDR1 as MGHRA and CDR2 as YSYEKL. V was pared by 3 bases and J by 0 bases, with 13 bases of the junction left unmatched. The CDR3 runs 21 residues. This sample stems from a study of blood T cell repertoires in COVID-19. Looking at the study overall: Some COVID-19 samples were acute and others convalescent; all came from the United States, Italy and Spain.

Across under 25 US areas, participants ranged in age from roughly 18 to 89 years. Cohort 3 donors were reported recovered after two negative PCRs, clearance, or symptom resolution. Original analysis: Reference gene primer amplification gave nucleated cell count estimates. Profiling relied on immunoSEQ multiplex PCR, and the TCRdb table lists in-frame clones only, not all of them. D and trimming come from the DNA, and the V and J calls and clone size come from that table. This table holds roughly 150,000 clones, approximately 80% found once. The rearrangement uses TRBV4-1 and TRBJ2-2; 13 bases align to TRBD2. The sequence came from a man aged 40-50 years who had recovered from COVID-19. The sequenced material came from PBMCs or T cells enriched from blood (not recorded which). CDR3 residues: CASSHPKLGLAGLANTGELFF. The CDR3 coding sequence is TGCGCCAGCAGCCATCCAAAATTGGGACTAGCGGGGTTGGCGAACACCGGGGAGCTGTTTTTT.